Below are 4 T cell receptor beta chains sequenced from a single sample in a study of stem cell transplantation in POMP-related autoinflammatory disease. Data came from immunoSEQ multiplex PCR; TCRdb stores just in-frame clones and leaves some out. The data hold roughly 70,000 clones, with more than 75% observed a single time. This material consisted of CD4+ T cells from PBMCs, taken after stem cell transplantation. These receptors all come from a human patient with POMP-related autoinflammation and immune dysregulation (PRAID). Some T cells may arise from the graft donor.

This clone was recorded only once. CDR3 amino acids: CASSLGGAREQPQHF. The DNA for the CDR3 is TGTGCCAGCAGCCTGGGGGGGGCGCGGGAACAGCCCCAGCATTTT. The rearrangement uses TRBV7-8 and TRBJ1-5, with a tentative D call TRBD1 (6 bases). Germline lookup yields CDR1 SGHVS and CDR2 FQNEAQ. The CDR3 runs 15 residues. V was shortened by 5 bases and J by 7 bases, with 18 bases between the two germline ends.

CDR3 nucleotides: TGTGCCAGCAGGCAACAGGGAAATAATGAAAAACTGTTTTTT. Translated: CASRQQGNNEKLFF. J is TRBJ1-4 and V is TRBV27, with D maybe TRBD1 (6 bases). The germline V gene encodes CDR1 MNHEY and CDR2 SMNVEV (reference sequence). The CDR3 is 14 residues long. V shed 6 bases and J shed 4 bases, with 12 bases lying between them.

V gene TRBV10-2 combines with J gene TRBJ2-5; TRBD1 agrees at 12 bases. CDR1 and CDR2 from the germline V gene are WSHSY and SAAADI. The length of the CDR3 is 13 residues. Trimming cost V 8 bases and J 5 bases; bases outside gene matches: 3. CDR3 in amino acids: CASGTGGLETQYF. CDR3 sequence (DNA): TGCGCCAGCGGGACAGGGGGCTTGGAGACCCAGTACTTC.

This chain links TRBV14 with TRBJ1-3, with 7 bases lining up with TRBD1. The CDR3 is 15 residues long. Per germline, CDR1 SGHDN and CDR2 FVKESK. With V trimmed by 4 bases and J by 2 bases, 5 bases remained unmatched. The CDR3 nucleotides read TGTGCCAGCAGCCGCGGGGGACAGCCTGGAAACACCATATATTTT. Translating it yields CASSRGGQPGNTIYF.